These 5 T cell receptor beta chains share one sample of origin, sequenced in a study of CD8+ T cells in alopecia areata. Isolated RNA was reverse transcribed into cDNA used as the sequencing template. Assay used: immunoSEQ multiplex PCR; TCRdb lists only in-frame clones, some missing. The table records around 70,000 clones, approximately 29% of them present only once. Treatment here: oral pan-JAK inhibitor, 5-10 mg twice daily. The material sequenced was CD8+ T cells sorted from blood, taken at week 4, from a patient treated with tofacitinib. All receptors come from a human donor with alopecia areata.

Only a few counts were recorded for this clone. This chain connects TRBV13 to TRBJ2-1; no reliable D call. The ends were cut back, 4 bases at V and 9 bases at J, with 7 bases in the middle. The CDR3 is 11 residues long. Germline lookup yields CDR1 PRHDT and CDR2 FYEKMQ (reference sequence). The CDR3 DNA sequence: TGTGCCAGCAGCTCAATGAGTGAGCAGTTCTTC. This codes for CASSSMSEQFF.

This clone occurred a few times. This rearrangement joins TRBV30 to TRBJ2-2; D is uncertain. The CDR3 has 13 amino acids. CDR1 and CDR2 (germline): GTSNPN, SVGIG (reference sequence). V shed 2 bases and J shed 2 bases, with 6 bases lying between them. This chain's CDR3 is CAWSFDNTGELFF. In nucleotides, the CDR3 is TGTGCCTGGAGTTTTGACAACACCGGGGAGCTGTTTTTT. The variable domain in full, completed from reference TRBV30 and TRBJ2-2, reads SQTIHQWPATLVQPVGSPLSLECTVEGTSNPNLYWYRQAAGRGLQLLFYSVGIGQISSEVPQNLSASRPQDRQFILSSKKLLLSDSGFYLCAWSFDNTGELFFGEGSRLTVL.

V and J are TRBV27 and TRBJ2-7; 9 bases match TRBD2. This CDR3 spans 13 amino acids. V shed 11 bases and J 6 bases; nucleotides not matched to a gene: 11. Germline V CDR1 and CDR2: MNHEY, SMNVEV (reference sequence). CDR3 nucleotide sequence: TGTGCCGTCGGGTTAGCGGGAGTCCGCGAGCAGTACTTC. Residues: CAVGLAGVREQYF.

In this sample, this clone turned up a few times. The chain combines TRBV2 with TRBJ2-1; 9 bases match TRBD2. The CDR3 runs to 14 residues. Looked up from germline, CDR1 is SNHLY and CDR2 is FYNNEI. With 5 bases clipped from V and 9 bases from J, the junction kept 8 bases outside the gene matches. CDR3 amino acids: CASSSGTSFGEQFF. DNA for the CDR3: TGTGCCAGCAGTTCCGGGACTAGCTTCGGTGAGCAGTTCTTC.

The rearrangement joins TRBV29-1 to TRBJ2-1, with 8 bases identical to TRBD2. The germline V gene encodes CDR1 SQVTM and CDR2 ANQGSEA. This CDR3 spans 15 amino acids. With V trimmed by 8 bases and J by 5 bases, 14 bases remained unmatched. CDR3 amino acids: CSTRGRSGRDNEQFF. Here the CDR3 DNA reads TGCAGCACCCGGGGCCGAAGCGGGAGAGACAATGAGCAGTTCTTC.